This T cell receptor beta chain came from a study of cytomegalovirus exposure and HLA in healthy donors. General study results and limits: Apart from CMV serostatus, no immune exposure information was available. HLA allele associations emerged for about 16,000 TCR beta sequences in a later analysis, at 0.05 false discovery rate. Later on, an analysis showed TCR association rates differing by HLA locus, with DRB1 the most and HLA-C the fewest. Productive status was seen about 90% or about 30% of the time for most TCR beta V segments in an earlier analysis.

Germline CDR1 and CDR2: SQVTM and ANQGSEA. The CDR3 contains 13 residues. J lost 5 bases, V lost 5 bases, and 8 bases had no gene match. Primers included in the PCR were 60 Vbeta and 13 Jbeta primers. This table comes from immunoSEQ multiplex PCR, and its TCRdb copy is limited to in-frame clones, with some not included. The table includes 150,000 or so clones, more than 65% detected once. A few counts support this clone. What it binds is unknown. The sequenced sample was PBMCs. The origin of this receptor is a man aged 18-30 years in good health and CMV-seropositive. V and J are TRBV29-1 and TRBJ1-1, with 7 bases aligning to TRBD1. The CDR3 DNA reads as TGCAGCGTTCCTACAGGGGTAGGGACTGAAGCTTTCTTT. This encodes CSVPTGVGTEAFF.